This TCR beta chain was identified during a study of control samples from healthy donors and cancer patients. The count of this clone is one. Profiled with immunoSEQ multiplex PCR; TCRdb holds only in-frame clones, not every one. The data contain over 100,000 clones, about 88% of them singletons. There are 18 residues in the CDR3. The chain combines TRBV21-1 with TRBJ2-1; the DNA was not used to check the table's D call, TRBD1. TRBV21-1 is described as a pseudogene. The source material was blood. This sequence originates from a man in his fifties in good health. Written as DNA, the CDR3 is TGTGCCAGCAGCAAAGCGCTTACCGTCAGGGCCCTCTACAATGAGCAGTTCTTC. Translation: CASSKALTVRALYNEQFF.